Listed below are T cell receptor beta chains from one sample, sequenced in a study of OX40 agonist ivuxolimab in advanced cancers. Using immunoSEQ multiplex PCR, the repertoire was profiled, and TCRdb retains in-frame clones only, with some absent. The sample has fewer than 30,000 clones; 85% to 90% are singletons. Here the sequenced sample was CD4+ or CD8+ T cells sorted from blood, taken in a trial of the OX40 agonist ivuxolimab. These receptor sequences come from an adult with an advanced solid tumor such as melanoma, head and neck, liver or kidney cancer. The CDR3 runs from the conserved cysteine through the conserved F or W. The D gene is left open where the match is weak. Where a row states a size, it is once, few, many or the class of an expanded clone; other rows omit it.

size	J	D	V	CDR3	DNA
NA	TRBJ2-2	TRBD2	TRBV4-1	CASTFWTSGGNTGELFF	TGCGCCAGCACCTTTTGGACTAGCGGGGGGAACACCGGGGAGCTGTTTTTT
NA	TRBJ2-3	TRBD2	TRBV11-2	CASSLSFNGGGDTQYF	TGTGCCAGCAGCTTATCCTTCAACGGGGGGGGAGATACGCAGTATTTT
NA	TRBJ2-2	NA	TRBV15	CATSRAPPGELFF	TGTGCCACCAGCAGAGCCCCACCCGGGGAGCTGTTTTTT
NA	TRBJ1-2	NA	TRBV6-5	CASSYVQGFGYTF	TGTGCCAGCAGTTACGTCCAGGGCTTTGGCTACACCTTC
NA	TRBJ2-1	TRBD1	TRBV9	CASSANPGQAGYNEQFF	TGTGCCAGCAGCGCGAACCCAGGACAGGCCGGCTACAATGAGCAGTTCTTC
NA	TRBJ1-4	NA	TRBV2	CASSEGQGRTNEKLFF	TGTGCCAGCAGTGAAGGGCAGGGTCGGACTAATGAAAAACTGTTTTTT
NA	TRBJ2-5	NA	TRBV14	CASSPTGQTQYF	TGTGCCAGCAGCCCCACTGGACAGACCCAGTACTTC
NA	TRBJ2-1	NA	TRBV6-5	CASSSTHGLGGEQFF	TGTGCCAGCAGTTCTACCCATGGGTTGGGAGGTGAGCAGTTCTTC
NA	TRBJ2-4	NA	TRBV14	CASSQKGIDDLMAKNIQYF	TGTGCCAGCAGCCAAAAGGGGATTGATGACTTGATGGCCAAAAACATTCAGTACTTC
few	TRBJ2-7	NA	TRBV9	CASSVSGLGEQYF	TGTGCCAGCAGCGTATCAGGGCTGGGCGAGCAGTACTTC
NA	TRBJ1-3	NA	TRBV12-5	CASGAGRTSGNTIYF	TGTGCTAGTGGGGCAGGCCGTACGTCTGGAAACACCATATATTTT
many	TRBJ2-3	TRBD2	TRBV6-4	CASSESSGGADTQYF	TGTGCCAGCAGTGAATCTAGCGGGGGGGCAGATACGCAGTATTTT
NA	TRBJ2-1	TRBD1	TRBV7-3	CASSLADRGNNEQFF	TGTGCCAGCAGCTTAGCGGACAGGGGAAACAATGAGCAGTTCTTC
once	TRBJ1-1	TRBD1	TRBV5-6	CASSEPQGPLNTEAFF	TGTGCCAGCAGCGAGCCACAGGGGCCTTTGAACACTGAAGCTTTCTTT
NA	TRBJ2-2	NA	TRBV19	CASTPWQNTGELFF	TGTGCCAGTACCCCGTGGCAGAACACCGGGGAGCTGTTTTTT
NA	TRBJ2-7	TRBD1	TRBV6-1	CASSHRGTYEQYF	TGTGCCAGCAGTCACAGGGGCACCTACGAGCAGTACTTC
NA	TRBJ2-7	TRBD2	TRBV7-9	CASSSLVGGGARGEQYF	TGTGCCAGCAGCTCGCTGGTGGGGGGAGGGGCTAGAGGCGAGCAGTACTTC
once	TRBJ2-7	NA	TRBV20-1	CSATNYEQYF	TGCAGTGCTACCAACTACGAGCAGTACTTC
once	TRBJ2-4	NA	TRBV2	CAINREAKNIQYF	TGTGCCATCAACAGGGAGGCCAAAAACATTCAGTACTTC
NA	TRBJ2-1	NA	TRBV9	CASSVMGELNEQFF	TGTGCCAGCAGCGTAATGGGGGAGTTAAATGAGCAGTTCTTC
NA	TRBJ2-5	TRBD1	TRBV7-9	CASSPGQGLRETQYF	TGTGCCAGCAGCCCAGGACAGGGTCTCAGAGAGACCCAGTACTTC
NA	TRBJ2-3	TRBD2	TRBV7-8	CASSSTGGLGDTQYF	TGTGCCAGCAGCTCTACGGGGGGGCTGGGAGATACGCAGTATTTT
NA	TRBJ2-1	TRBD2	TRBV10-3	CANNPGGNEQFF	TGTGCCAACAACCCGGGGGGCAATGAGCAGTTCTTC
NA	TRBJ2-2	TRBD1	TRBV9	CASSVARTGALGELFF	TGTGCCAGCAGCGTAGCCCGGACAGGGGCTTTAGGGGAGCTGTTTTTT
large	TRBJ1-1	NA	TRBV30	CAWGDGLNTEAFF	TGTGCCTGGGGGGACGGGTTGAACACTGAAGCTTTCTTT
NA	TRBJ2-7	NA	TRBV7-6	CASSRGGDEQYF	TGTGCCAGCAGCCGAGGGGGAGACGAGCAGTACTTC
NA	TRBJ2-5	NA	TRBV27	CASMLSWHGETQYF	TGTGCCAGCATGTTGAGTTGGCACGGAGAGACCCAGTACTTC
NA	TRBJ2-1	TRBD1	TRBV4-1	CASSHRDSYNEQFF	TGCGCCAGCAGCCACCGGGACAGCTACAATGAGCAGTTCTTC